The T cell receptor (beta chain) described here comes from a study of radiotherapy plus CTLA-4 blockade in lung cancer. The wider study: Disease control was achieved by about 34% of patients, and objective responses by less than 20%.

Patients in the study, people with chemo-refractory metastatic non-small-cell lung cancer, received focal radiation plus ipilimumab CTLA-4 blockade. Study observations and caveats: There was expansion of tumor-derived TCR clones in blood after radiotherapy plus ipilimumab.

The CDR3 sequence is 16 residues long. Germline CDR1 and CDR2: LNHDA and SQIVND (reference sequence). Trimming pared 3 bases from V and 2 bases from J, leaving 17 bases between. The method was immunoSEQ multiplex PCR; TCRdb's version includes in-frame clones alone and lacks a portion of them. Found here are 9,500 to 15,000 clones, around 84% of them singletons; the top ten hold about 29%. To note about this clone: Its antigen is unidentified.

The sequencing used peripheral blood, collected from a patient treated with radiotherapy plus ipilimumab. The chain links TRBV19 to TRBJ2-7; TRBD1 is a possible D gene (6 bases). This TCR came from a human donor with non-small cell lung cancer that progressed on radiotherapy plus ipilimumab. CDR3 residues: CASSIGGRSAAYEQYF. CDR3 in DNA: TGTGCCAGTAGTATTGGGGGCAGATCAGCAGCCTACGAGCAGTACTTC.